This T cell receptor beta chain was found in a study of blood T cell repertoires in COVID-19 (dated by TCRdb to the early 2020s). Study-level background: The collaborator samples originated in the United States, Italy and Spain and spanned the acute and convalescent phases of COVID-19. The material from the prospective study consisted of cDNA or gDNA derived from T cells, B-cell-depleted T cells, or PBMCs. Deeply sampled blood TCRbeta repertoires from subjects exposed to, actively infected with, or recovered from COVID-19 were included in the dataset. The repertoires were made available in a free public database intended to serve as a resource for research on the immune response to SARS-CoV-2. Samples were obtained from the ongoing ImmuneRACE study (first 160 participants) and from 950 to 1,500 subjects provided by 6 global collaborators. A de-identified subject ID, COVID-19 status, age in years and sex were almost always included in the sample metadata. Where available, HLA class I and class II types were taken from metadata supplied by the sample provider and were not determined by assay-based typing. The research as a whole found: The quantity of clinical and demographic metadata differed by source and by participant and was supplied without curation.

Each collaborating institution followed its own protocols to collect whole blood in K2EDTA tubes. For TCRbeta analysis, collaborator samples were shipped as frozen whole blood, as isolated PBMCs, or as DNA extracted from either sample type. From cysteine to phenylalanine, the CDR3 is 13 amino acids long. The entry retains the CDR3 DNA only, 39 bases that are in frame from base 1. V loses 4 bases at its end and J loses 10 bases; junction bases beyond the gene matches: 8. Reading the germline V gene gives CDR1 MNHEY and CDR2 SVGAGI. With respect to this clone: Its antigen remains unidentified. Per-base quality was not reported, and no clone a single base away is much larger than it.

TCRbeta CDR3 regions were amplified from genomic DNA using the immunoSEQ Assay, a bias-controlled multiplex PCR. Regarding the original processing steps: The number of nucleated cells in each sample was estimated from the amplification of reference gene primers within the assay. To quantify the absolute abundance of each unique TCRbeta CDR3 rearrangement, sequence reads were collapsed and filtered. For each sample, productive Simpson clonality was calculated by taking the square root of Simpson's diversity index across productive rearrangements. TCRdb stores this immuneACCESS table with in-frame sequences only. Part of the clones is absent; in the studies checked, under half of the shortfall reflects unresolved V genes, and no reason is known for the rest. V and J calls and clone size come straight from that table; D and trimming were deduced from the DNA. For this sample the table gives approximately 27,000 clones, of which roughly four fifths were detected only once. Around 25% of the sample rests with the top ten.

This receptor was obtained from a human donor in a cohort sampled during active COVID-19. Sequencing was carried out using peripheral blood. The chain employs TRBV6-5 and TRBJ1-1, with TRBD1 identical over 8 junction bases. The CDR3 reads as follows: CASSLGQGPGAFF. The nucleotide sequence is TGTGCCAGCAGTTTAGGACAGGGTCCGGGAGCTTTCTTT.